Here is one TCR beta chain with its context. What it binds is unknown. CD4 T cells were positively selected, then CD8 T cells from the CD4-negative fraction. Cells stained for CD3, CD4, CD8, CD45RA, CD27 and viability were sorted into four CD45RA/CD27 subsets. The data stem from a study of naive and memory T cell subsets. The V end was cut by 6 bases, the J end by 5 bases, with 13 bases between. In germline, CDR1 is LGHNA, CDR2 YSLEER. This CDR3 is built from 13 residues. An equimolar mix of two oligonucleotides served as the beta constant-region primer for TRBC1 and TRBC2. Nested alpha and beta constant-region primers with the SP2 primer drove four PCR rounds on ligated cDNA. TCRdb recomputed calls from the UMI-ligation and nested PCR reads with MiXCR, one row per CDR3 protein. In the table there are tens of thousands of distinct CDR3 sequences, roughly 9.6% of which are singletons. General study points: From naive to CM, EM and EMRA, diversity decreased and Gini increased. Findings for naive and memory subsets could not be checked against ground truth.

The sequenced sample was central memory CD8+ T cells from blood. The gene calls are TRBV4-3 and TRBJ1-1; D unresolved. The source is a human donor in good health. In DNA, the CDR3 is TGCGCCAGCAGTCAGACGGTAGGGACTGAAGCTTTCTTT. Encoded protein: CASSQTVGTEAFF.